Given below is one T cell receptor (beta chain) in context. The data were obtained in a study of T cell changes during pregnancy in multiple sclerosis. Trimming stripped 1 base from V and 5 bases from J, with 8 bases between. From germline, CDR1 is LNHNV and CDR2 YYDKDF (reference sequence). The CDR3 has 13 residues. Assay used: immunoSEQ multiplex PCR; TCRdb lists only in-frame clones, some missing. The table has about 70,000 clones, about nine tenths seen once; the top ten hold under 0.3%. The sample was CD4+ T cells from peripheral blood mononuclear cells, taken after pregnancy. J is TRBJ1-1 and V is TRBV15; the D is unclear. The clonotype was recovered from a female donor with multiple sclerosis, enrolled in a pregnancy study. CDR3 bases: TGTGCCACCAGCAGAGTAACCGAGACTGAAGCTTTCTTT. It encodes CATSRVTETEAFF.